The entry below gives a single T cell receptor beta chain sequence along with its context. Its antigen is as yet unknown. This sample stems from a study of cytomegalovirus exposure and HLA in healthy donors. Researchers ran the PCR with 60 Vbeta and 13 Jbeta primers. Study processing details: Among the unique TCR beta chains that a later analysis counted, about 86 million in all, about 11 million were shared. The data were produced by immunoSEQ multiplex PCR, yet TCRdb's version contains in-frame clones alone and is incomplete. The V and J calls and the clone size are those of that table, but D and trimming were determined from the DNA. The data show some 150,000 clones, around 82% seen once. Though probably carrying unrecorded immune exposures, donors were nominally healthy at sampling. The CDR3 has 12 residues. J was trimmed by 8 bases and V by 8 bases; bases with no gene match: 5. Looked up from germline, CDR1 is MNHEY and CDR2 is SVGAGI.

Overall study results and limits: As a later analysis revealed, most CMV-associated TCR beta chains appeared HLA-restricted. Most TCR sequences were uncommon, yet certain public TCRs appeared in many donors.

This rearrangement joins TRBV6-5 to TRBJ2-7; 11 bases map to TRBD2. Material for sequencing was PBMCs. This sequence was found in a man aged 50 or older in good health and CMV-seropositive. Here the CDR3 reads CASRIAGGKQYF. The DNA of the CDR3 is TGTGCCAGCCGTATAGCGGGAGGGAAGCAGTACTTC.